A selection of T cell receptor beta chains follows, all from one sample in a study of shared clonotypes between healthy human individuals. Assay used: immunoSEQ multiplex PCR; TCRdb lists only in-frame clones, some missing. The repertoire holds approximately 700,000 clones, with 73% as singletons. The sample taken for sequencing was memory CD4+ T cells sorted from blood. The receptors stem from a woman younger than 45 in good health. Each CDR3 is given with its conserved first and last residue. The D gene is left open where the match is weak. A clone size is listed for some rows: how often the clone was seen (once, few, many), or a class if it is expanded.

j_gene,d_gene,len,v_gene,abundance,CDR3nt,CDR3aa
TRBJ1-4,-,16,TRBV18,-,TGTGCCAGCTCACCAGATGAACTCTCAACTAATGAAAAACTGTTTTTT,CASSPDELSTNEKLFF
TRBJ1-1,-,12,TRBV28,few,TGTGCCAGCAGTCCCCTTTTGGGTGAAGCTTTCTTT,CASSPLLGEAFF
TRBJ2-3,-,16,TRBV2,once,TGTGCCAGCAGTCGACAGACCATTATGAGCACAGATACGCAGTATTTT,CASSRQTIMSTDTQYF
TRBJ1-1,-,18,TRBV5-6,-,TGTGCCAGCAGCGAGATGGGTACAGGCTGGGGCGTGGACACTGAAGCTTTCTTT,CASSEMGTGWGVDTEAFF
TRBJ2-7,TRBD1,16,TRBV27,-,TGTGCCAGCAGTCCGGGACAGGGGGTCCTGAGGTACGAGCAGTACTTC,CASSPGQGVLRYEQYF
TRBJ2-6,-,16,TRBV15,-,TGTGCCACCAGCAAGGAGGCCCCCACTGGGGCCAACGTCCTGACTTTC,CATSKEAPTGANVLTF
TRBJ2-2,-,16,TRBV2,once,TGTGCCAGCCCTCGCGGGGCTAGCGTCGACACCGGGGAGCTGTTTTTT,CASPRGASVDTGELFF
TRBJ2-3,-,14,TRBV5-1,-,TGCGCCAGCAGCTTGACAGTAGCGTCAGATACGCAGTATTTT,CASSLTVASDTQYF
TRBJ1-2,-,16,TRBV14,-,TGTGCCAGCAGCCCCAGGAGGGGGGTAGGCAACTATGGCTACACCTTC,CASSPRRGVGNYGYTF
TRBJ2-5,TRBD2,13,TRBV7-9,-,TGTGCCAGCGTCATAGCGGGAGGAGAGACCCAGTACTTC,CASVIAGGETQYF
TRBJ1-1,-,14,TRBV2,-,TGTGCCAGCAAGAGGGTCTCGCAGAACACTGAAGCTTTCTTT,CASKRVSQNTEAFF
TRBJ2-7,-,11,TRBV25-1,many,TGTGCCAGCAGTGATCACCGGGCGGAAAACTTC,CASSDHRAENF
TRBJ2-5,TRBD1,15,TRBV28,-,TGTGCCAGCAGAAAAGACAGGGGGCTCGGAGAGACCCAGTACTTC,CASRKDRGLGETQYF
TRBJ2-7,-,15,TRBV6-6,-,TGTGCCAGCAGTTACTCTGGGGCAGGAGACTACGAGCAGTACTTC,CASSYSGAGDYEQYF
TRBJ1-4,-,17,TRBV19,-,TGTGCCAGTAGTTACAGGGAAACCTTTGCAACTAATGAAAAACTGTTTTTT,CASSYRETFATNEKLFF
TRBJ2-2,-,14,TRBV7-9,-,TGTGCCAGCAGCTTACTCTGGAACACCGGGGAGCTGTTTTTT,CASSLLWNTGELFF
TRBJ1-2,TRBD1,16,TRBV29-1,few,TGCAGCGTTGAAGCGGCGCTAGGACAGGGGGTAGATGGCTACACCTTC,CSVEAALGQGVDGYTF
TRBJ2-3,TRBD2,16,TRBV19,-,TGTGCCAGTAGTCCCGGTACTGCGGGAGTATCAGATACGCAGTATTTT,CASSPGTAGVSDTQYF
TRBJ2-2,-,15,TRBV6-5,-,TGTGCCAGCAGTTACGACAACTCGAACACCGGGGAGCTGTTTTTT,CASSYDNSNTGELFF
TRBJ1-1,-,15,TRBV4-1,few,TGCGCCAGCAGCCAAGTGCAGGGCCTCGGGACTGAAGCTTTCTTT,CASSQVQGLGTEAFF
TRBJ2-7,TRBD2,17,TRBV28,-,TGTGCCAGCAGCAGCGGGACTAGCGGGAGGGTCTCCTACGAGCAGTACTTC,CASSSGTSGRVSYEQYF
TRBJ2-1,TRBD2,14,TRBV10-1,once,TGCGCCAGCAGTCACAGCGGGATCGGCGTTGAGCAGTTCTTC,CASSHSGIGVEQFF
TRBJ1-5,-,14,TRBV19,few,TGTGCCAGTAGTATAGGGGTGGCGAATCAGCCCCAGCATTTT,CASSIGVANQPQHF
TRBJ2-2,TRBD1,16,TRBV6-7,-,TGTGCCCCTTACAGGGGGCGAGAGGGGGACACCGGGGAGCTGTTTTTT,CAPYRGREGDTGELFF
TRBJ2-2,-,16,TRBV5-1,-,TGCGCCAGCAGCTTGGGTCAGCTCGCGAACACCGGGGAGCTGTTTTTT,CASSLGQLANTGELFF
TRBJ1-3,TRBD1,15,TRBV6-1,-,TGTGCCAGCAGGGAGGGACAGGGTACCGGAAACACCATATATTTT,CASREGQGTGNTIYF
TRBJ2-5,TRBD2,16,TRBV9,-,TGTGCCAGCAGCGCACTAGCGGGAGGGCCCCAAGAGACCCAGTACTTC,CASSALAGGPQETQYF
TRBJ2-4,TRBD1,18,TRBV28,-,TGTGCCAGCAGTTCTGGGACAGGGGGTCTGATAGCCAAAAACATTCAGTACTTC,CASSSGTGGLIAKNIQYF
TRBJ2-5,-,17,TRBV28,-,TGTGCCAGCCGTCCCGGGGGGACAGGAGGTGGCCAAGAGACCCAGTACTTC,CASRPGGTGGGQETQYF
TRBJ2-7,TRBD2,14,TRBV15,-,TGTGCCACCAGCAGAAAAGCGGGAACCTACGAGCAGTACTTC,CATSRKAGTYEQYF
TRBJ1-3,TRBD1,15,TRBV19,few,TGTGCCAGTAGTATCCGGACAGGGGCTGGAAACACCATATATTTT,CASSIRTGAGNTIYF
TRBJ2-7,-,16,TRBV21-1,-,TGTGCCAGCAGCGTCCAGGGGGAGCGGGAGACCCTCGAGCAGTACTTC,CASSVQGERETLEQYF
TRBJ2-3,-,16,TRBV5-1,-,TGCGCCAGCAGCACCGCCCCGGGACCCACGTCGGATACGCAGTATTTT,CASSTAPGPTSDTQYF
TRBJ2-1,-,12,TRBV2,few,TGTGCCAGCAGGGAACTAGGAAATGAGCAGTTCTTC,CASRELGNEQFF
TRBJ1-5,-,12,TRBV30,-,TGTGCCTGGGACCCAGAGAATCAGCCCCAGCATTTT,CAWDPENQPQHF
TRBJ2-1,TRBD2,15,TRBV9,-,TGTGCCAGCAGCGTCTTCCCTAGCGGGATCGATGAGCAGTTCTTC,CASSVFPSGIDEQFF
TRBJ2-7,TRBD2,17,TRBV15,-,TGTGCCACCAGCAGAGATAAAGGTACAGGACTAGTCTACGAGCAGTACTTC,CATSRDKGTGLVYEQYF
TRBJ1-1,-,14,TRBV19,-,TGTGCCAGTAGTAGGACCGCTTTGAACACTGAAGCTTTCTTT,CASSRTALNTEAFF
TRBJ2-3,TRBD2,16,TRBV5-1,-,TGCGCCAGCAGCTTGATACTAGCGGGAAACACAGATACGCAGTATTTT,CASSLILAGNTDTQYF
TRBJ2-7,-,13,TRBV6-5,-,TGTGCCAGCAGTGCGCCAGGGGGGTACGAGCAGTACTTC,CASSAPGGYEQYF
TRBJ2-7,TRBD2,15,TRBV28,-,TGTGCCAGCAGTTTAGACCTAGCGGGAACCTACGAGCAGTACTTC,CASSLDLAGTYEQYF
TRBJ2-7,-,10,TRBV2,-,TGTGCCAGCTCCTTGGCGAAGCAGTACTTC,CASSLAKQYF
TRBJ2-7,-,15,TRBV10-1,many,TGCGCCAGCAGTGAAGCCTGGGGCGGATACTACGAGCAGTACTTC,CASSEAWGGYYEQYF
TRBJ2-7,-,14,TRBV2,once,TGTGCCAGCAGTGATCGGCAGGGTGGATACGAGCAGTACTTC,CASSDRQGGYEQYF
TRBJ2-6,TRBD1,17,TRBV27,few,TGTGCCAGCAGTTTATCGGTTAACAGGGGCTGGGCCAACGTCCTGACTTTC,CASSLSVNRGWANVLTF